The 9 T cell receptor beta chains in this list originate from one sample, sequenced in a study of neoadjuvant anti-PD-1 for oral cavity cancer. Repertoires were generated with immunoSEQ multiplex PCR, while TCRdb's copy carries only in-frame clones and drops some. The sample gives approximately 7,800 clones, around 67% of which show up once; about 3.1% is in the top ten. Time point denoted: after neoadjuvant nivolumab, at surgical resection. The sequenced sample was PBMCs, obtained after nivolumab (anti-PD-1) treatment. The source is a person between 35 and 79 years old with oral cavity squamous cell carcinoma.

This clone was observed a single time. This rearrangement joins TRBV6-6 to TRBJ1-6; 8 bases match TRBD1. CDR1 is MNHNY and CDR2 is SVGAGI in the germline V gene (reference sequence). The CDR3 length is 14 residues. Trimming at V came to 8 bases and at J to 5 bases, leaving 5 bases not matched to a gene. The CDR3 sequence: CASDRGVNNSPLHF. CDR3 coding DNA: TGTGCCAGCGACAGGGGTGTAAATAATTCACCCCTCCACTTT.

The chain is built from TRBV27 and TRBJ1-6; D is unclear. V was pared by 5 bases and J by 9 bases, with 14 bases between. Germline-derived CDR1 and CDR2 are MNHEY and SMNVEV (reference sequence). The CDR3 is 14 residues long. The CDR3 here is CASSPGREASPLHF. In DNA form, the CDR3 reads TGTGCCAGCAGTCCCGGACGGGAAGCTTCACCCCTCCACTTT.

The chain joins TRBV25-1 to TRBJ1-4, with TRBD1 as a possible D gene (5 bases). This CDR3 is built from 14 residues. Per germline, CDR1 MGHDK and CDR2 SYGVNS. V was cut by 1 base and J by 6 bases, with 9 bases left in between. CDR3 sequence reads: CASSEWGRDEKLFF. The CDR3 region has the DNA TGTGCCAGCAGTGAATGGGGCAGGGATGAAAAACTGTTTTTT.

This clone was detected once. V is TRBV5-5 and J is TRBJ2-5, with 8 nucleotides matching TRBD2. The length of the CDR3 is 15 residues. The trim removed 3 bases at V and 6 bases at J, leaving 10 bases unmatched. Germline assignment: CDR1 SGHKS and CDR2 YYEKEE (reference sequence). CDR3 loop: CASSSGLVGRQTQYF. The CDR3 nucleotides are TGTGCCAGCAGCTCGGGACTAGTAGGGAGACAGACCCAGTACTTC.

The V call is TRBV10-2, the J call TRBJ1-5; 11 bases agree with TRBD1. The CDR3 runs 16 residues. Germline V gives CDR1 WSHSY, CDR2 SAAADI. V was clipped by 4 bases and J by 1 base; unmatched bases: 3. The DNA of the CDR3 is TGCGCCAGCAGTGTTTGGGACAGGGGGAGCAATCAGCCCCAGCATTTT. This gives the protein CASSVWDRGSNQPQHF.

The CDR3 loop reads CASSERLANTGELFF. DNA of the CDR3: TGTGCCAGCAGCGAAAGACTAGCCAACACCGGGGAGCTGTTTTTT. The rearrangement joins TRBV9 to TRBJ2-2; 7 nucleotides agree with TRBD2. J was trimmed by 2 bases and V by 3 bases; bases with no gene match: 4. The CDR3 has 15 amino acids. Per the germline V gene, CDR1 is SGDLS and CDR2 is YYNGEE.

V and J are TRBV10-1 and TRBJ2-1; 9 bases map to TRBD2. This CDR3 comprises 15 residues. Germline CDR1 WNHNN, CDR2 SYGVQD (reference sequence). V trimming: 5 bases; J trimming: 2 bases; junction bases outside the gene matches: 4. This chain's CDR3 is CASSPSGGPYNEQFF. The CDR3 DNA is TGCGCCAGCAGTCCCAGCGGGGGGCCCTACAATGAGCAGTTCTTC.

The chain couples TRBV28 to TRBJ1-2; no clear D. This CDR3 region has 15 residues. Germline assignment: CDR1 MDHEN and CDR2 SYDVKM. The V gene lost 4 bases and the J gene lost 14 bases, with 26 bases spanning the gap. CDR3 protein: CASSSTPDRSGVFTF. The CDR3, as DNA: TGTGCCAGCAGTTCGACCCCGGACCGTTCCGGAGTGTTTACCTTC.

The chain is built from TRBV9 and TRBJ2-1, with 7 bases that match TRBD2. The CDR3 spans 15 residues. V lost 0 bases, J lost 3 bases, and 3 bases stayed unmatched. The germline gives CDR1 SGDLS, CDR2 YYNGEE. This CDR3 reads CASSVGGGDYNEQFF. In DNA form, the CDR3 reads TGTGCCAGCAGCGTAGGTGGGGGGGACTACAATGAGCAGTTCTTC.